The 17 T cell receptor beta chains below all came from one sample that was sequenced in a study of lymphopenia after photon versus proton radiotherapy. Sequenced by immunoSEQ multiplex PCR; TCRdb stores in-frame clones only, minus some. The table includes 15,000 to 20,000 clones, 85% to 90% detected once. The sequences come from peripheral blood, collected from a patient treated with proton-based radiotherapy. All receptors come from a man between 65 and 80 years old with pancreatic cancer.

This sequence joins TRBV6-1 and TRBJ1-4, with a tentative D call TRBD1 (6 bases). Trimming pared 0 bases from V and 5 bases from J, leaving 13 bases between. Germline CDR1 MNHNS, CDR2 SASEGT. The CDR3 runs 16 residues. This chain's CDR3 is CASSEANGTPNEKLFF. DNA for the CDR3: TGTGCCAGCAGTGAAGCGAATGGGACACCAAATGAAAAACTGTTTTTT.

V and J are TRBV29-1 and TRBJ2-5; TRBD1 matches at 9 bases. The germline CDR1 and CDR2 sequences are SQVTM and ANQGSEA. The trim removed 3 bases at V and 1 base at J, leaving 6 bases unmatched. There are 15 residues in the CDR3. CDR3 sequence (DNA): TGCAGCGTTGACCGAGGGACAGGGATCCAAGAGACCCAGTACTTC. Translating gives CSVDRGTGIQETQYF. Full variable domain (remainder filled in from reference TRBV29-1 and TRBJ2-5): SAVISQKPSRDICQRGTSLTIQCQVDSQVTMMFWYRQQPGQSLTLIATANQGSEATYESGFVIDKFPISRPNLTFSTLTVSNMSPEDSSIYLCSVDRGTGIQETQYFGPGTRLLVL.

This chain links TRBV5-1 with TRBJ1-2, with a tentative D call TRBD1 (5 bases). V shed 0 bases and J shed 7 bases, with 10 bases lying between them. Looked up from germline, CDR1 is SGHRS and CDR2 is YFSETQ. The CDR3 is 13 amino acids. CDR3 in DNA: TGCGCCAGCAGCTTGGATCCAGGGACTGGCTACACCTTC. Translating it yields CASSLDPGTGYTF.

J is TRBJ2-1 and V is TRBV12-5, with D unclear. Germline V gene lookup returns CDR1 LGHNT and CDR2 FRNRAP. The length of the CDR3 is 13 residues. Between the trimmed V and J ends, which lost 5 bases and 10 bases, there was a span of 15 bases. CDR3 DNA: TGTGCTAGTGGTCCCACCACCCTCAAGGAGCAGTTCTTC. Translating it yields CASGPTTLKEQFF.

The chain employs TRBV11-2 and TRBJ2-1; TRBD2 agrees at 12 bases. Losses at the gene ends were 5 bases for V and 7 bases for J; bases not matched to a gene: 18. Germline loops: CDR1 SGHAT, CDR2 FQNNGV. The CDR3 contains 19 residues. Written as DNA, the CDR3 is TGTGCCAGCAGCCTATCAGGACTAGCGGGATGGGGGGGAGGTAATGAGCAGTTCTTC. This codes for CASSLSGLAGWGGGNEQFF.

The V call is TRBV6-1, the J call TRBJ2-5; TRBD1 agrees at 10 bases. Losses at the gene ends were 6 bases for V and 5 bases for J; bases not matched to a gene: 3. The germline V gene has CDR1 MNHNS and CDR2 SASEGT. The CDR3 runs 13 residues. The CDR3 sequence: CASSSDRGETQYF. The CDR3 nucleotides are TGTGCCAGCAGCTCGGACAGGGGGGAGACCCAGTACTTC.

This clone has a single count. The chain has TRBV7-9 and TRBJ2-3; 9 positions agree with TRBD2. This CDR3 is built from 18 residues. The ends lost 4 bases at V and 5 bases at J; junction bases unmatched: 16. Germline V CDR1 and CDR2: SEHNR, FQNEAQ (reference sequence). The CDR3 bases are TGTGCCAGCAGCTCGGGAGGCGGGAGGGCCAGTTCCTTAGATACGCAGTATTTT. This translates into CASSSGGGRASSLDTQYF. Using reference TRBV7-9 and TRBJ2-3 for the parts outside the CDR3, the full variable domain is DTGVSQNPRHKITKRGQNVTFRCDPISEHNRLYWYRQTLGQGPEFLTYFQNEAQLEKSRLLSDRFSAERPKGSFSTLEIQRTEQGDSAMYLCASSSGGGRASSLDTQYFGPGTRLTVL.

V gene TRBV19 combines with J gene TRBJ1-6; 10 nucleotides align to TRBD1. J gave up 9 bases and V 0 bases, and 5 bases lay outside the gene matches. The CDR3 is 16 amino acids. Germline-derived CDR1 and CDR2 are LNHDA and SQIVND (reference sequence). The CDR3 nucleotides are TGTGCCAGTAGTATAGAGACGACAGGGGGCGCTTCACCCCTCCACTTT. This translates into CASSIETTGGASPLHF.

Details on this clone: Germline is not matched at one junction end, which may reflect a read error. The rearrangement links TRBV6-6 to TRBJ2-5; D unresolved. This CDR3 is 11 amino acids long. Germline V gene sequence: CDR1 MNHNY, CDR2 SVGAGI (reference sequence). CDR3 sequence (DNA): TGTGCCAGCAGTTACCACGAGACCCAGTACTTC. Residues: CASSYHETQYF.

This clone was detected only once. The chain joins TRBV28 to TRBJ2-1; weak D call: TRBD1 (8 bases). In germline, CDR1 is MDHEN, CDR2 SYDVKM. CDR3 size: 15 residues. With 7 bases removed from V and 5 bases from J, the gap between germline ends came to 18 bases. CDR3 region: CASIGGGTGDNEQFF. Written as DNA, the CDR3 is TGTGCCAGCATTGGGGGGGGGACAGGAGACAATGAGCAGTTCTTC.

This chain uses TRBV5-6 with TRBJ2-7; no definite D call. This CDR3 spans 15 amino acids. Germline-derived CDR1 and CDR2 are SGHDT and YYEEEE. V lost 0 bases, J lost 3 bases, and 13 bases lay in between. CDR3 in DNA: TGTGCCAGCAGCTTGGTTGGAGTCCTGTTCTACGAGCAGTACTTC. As protein: CASSLVGVLFYEQYF.

The CDR3 DNA reads TGTGCCAGCAGCGGTTGGAGGGGCGATTACAATGAGCAGTTCTTC. It translates to CASSGWRGDYNEQFF. V is TRBV7-8 and J is TRBJ2-1; D is perhaps TRBD2 (6 bases). This CDR3 spans 15 amino acids. Germline V gene lookup returns CDR1 SGHVS and CDR2 FQNEAQ. The V gene lost 5 bases and the J gene lost 4 bases, with 15 bases spanning the gap. The full variable domain, its missing parts supplied by reference TRBV7-8 and TRBJ2-1, is GAGVSQSPRYKVAKRGQDVALRCDPISGHVSLFWYQQALGQGPEFLTYFQNEAQLDKSGLPSDRFFAERPEGSVSTLKIQRTQQEDSAVYLCASSGWRGDYNEQFFGPGTRLTVL.

This sequence joins TRBV6-5 and TRBJ2-1; 9 positions match TRBD1. The germline V gene has CDR1 MNHEY and CDR2 SVGAGI. J was trimmed by 4 bases and V by 10 bases; bases with no gene match: 11. The CDR3 loop spans 15 amino acids. In nucleotides, the CDR3 is TGTGCCACCCTAGCCGGGACAGGGACGTACAATGAGCAGTTCTTC. It specifies CATLAGTGTYNEQFF.

This chain joins TRBV7-9 and TRBJ1-2; unclear D gene. Trimming removed 3 bases from V and 4 bases from J, with 12 bases in between. The CDR3 contains 14 residues. Germline V gene data show CDR1 as SEHNR and CDR2 as FQNEAQ (reference sequence). The CDR3 coding sequence is TGTGCCAGCAGCTTCGGAGGGTTTAGCTATGGCTACACCTTC. It yields the protein CASSFGGFSYGYTF. Looking up the rest from reference TRBV7-9 and TRBJ1-2 gives the full variable domain: DTGVSQNPRHKITKRGQNVTFRCDPISEHNRLYWYRQTLGQGPEFLTYFQNEAQLEKSRLLSDRFSAERPKGSFSTLEIQRTEQGDSAMYLCASSFGGFSYGYTFGSGTRLTVV.

The chain combines TRBV5-1 with TRBJ2-3, with D unclear. Trimming left V 2 bases short and J 5 bases short, with 6 bases between. The CDR3 loop spans 12 amino acids. Germline-derived CDR1 and CDR2 are SGHRS and YFSETQ. CDR3 residues: CASSFTLDTQYF. The CDR3 region has the DNA TGCGCCAGCAGCTTTACCTTAGATACGCAGTATTTT.

The V gene is TRBV6-6, the J gene TRBJ2-5, with 8 positions matching TRBD2. CDR3 size: 16 residues. Germline loops: CDR1 MNHNY, CDR2 SVGAGI (reference sequence). The junction had 14 bases not matched to a gene; V was cut back by 6 bases and J by 5 bases. CDR3 residues: CASSPRESGSSETQYF. The CDR3 DNA sequence: TGTGCCAGCAGCCCCAGGGAGAGCGGGAGCAGTGAGACCCAGTACTTC.

This chain's CDR3 is CASSKEARSGANVLTF. The CDR3 region has the DNA TGTGCCAGCTCAAAGGAGGCCCGCTCTGGGGCCAACGTCCTGACTTTC. The chain uses TRBV18 and TRBJ2-6, with a tentative D call TRBD2 (5 bases). V was trimmed by 5 bases and J by 0 bases, leaving 11 bases between them. Germline V gives CDR1 KGHSH, CDR2 LQKENI. The CDR3 is 16 residues long.